These T cell receptor beta chains were read from a single sample in a study of cytomegalovirus exposure and HLA in healthy donors. The repertoire was sequenced with immunoSEQ multiplex PCR; TCRdb's copy has only in-frame clones and lacks some. Of around 90,000 clones in the sample, around 85% are singletons; the top ten hold around 3%. Source material: PBMCs. The receptors derive from a man aged 25 to 40 in good health and CMV-seronegative. The CDR3 runs from the conserved cysteine through the conserved F or W. A D gene is named only where the DNA matches it firmly. A clone size is listed for some rows: how often the clone was seen (once, few, many), or a class if it is expanded.

d_gene | j_gene | abundance | v_gene | CDR3aa | CDR3nt
NA | TRBJ1-1 | few | TRBV5-4 | CASSLVDSLNTEAFF | TGTGCCAGCAGCTTGGTGGACAGCTTGAACACTGAAGCTTTCTTT
TRBD2 | TRBJ2-3 | NA | TRBV6-4 | CASSDSGGGSTDTQYF | TGTGCCAGCAGTGACTCAGGCGGGGGTAGCACAGATACGCAGTATTTT
TRBD1 | TRBJ2-7 | few | TRBV5-1 | CASSGGAGGRYEQYF | TGCGCCAGCAGCGGCGGGGCAGGGGGCAGGTACGAGCAGTACTTC
NA | TRBJ2-7 | NA | TRBV11-2 | CASSFLGDEQYF | TGTGCCAGCAGCTTTTTGGGCGACGAGCAGTACTTC
TRBD1 | TRBJ1-2 | NA | TRBV9 | CASSVFGTGDGYTF | TGTGCCAGCAGCGTATTCGGGACAGGGGATGGCTACACCTTC
TRBD2 | TRBJ2-7 | NA | TRBV28 | CASSLAGIIYEQYF | TGTGCCAGCAGTCTAGCGGGGATAATCTACGAGCAGTACTTC
NA | TRBJ1-6 | NA | TRBV28 | CASSFPPLSSYNSPLHF | TGTGCCAGCAGTTTTCCCCCACTGAGCTCCTATAATTCACCCCTCCACTTT
TRBD1 | TRBJ2-7 | few | TRBV5-1 | CASSWDRVTYEQYF | TGCGCCAGCAGCTGGGACAGGGTCACCTACGAGCAGTACTTC
NA | TRBJ1-4 | few | TRBV7-8 | CASSPRREANEKLFF | TGTGCCAGCAGCCCCAGGCGGGAGGCTAATGAAAAACTGTTTTTT
NA | TRBJ1-6 | NA | TRBV5-8 | CASSRRFSPLHF | TGTGCCAGCAGCCGCAGGTTTTCACCCCTCCACTTT
NA | TRBJ2-3 | NA | TRBV10-3 | CAISSLSGSSTDTQYF | TGTGCCATCAGTAGCCTGTCGGGATCTAGCACAGATACGCAGTATTTT
TRBD1 | TRBJ2-2 | NA | TRBV6-1 | CASSGWTGSTGELFF | TGTGCCAGCAGTGGATGGACAGGGAGCACCGGGGAGCTGTTTTTT
NA | TRBJ1-5 | NA | TRBV2 | CASSEEGWSNQPQHF | TGTGCCAGCAGTGAGGAGGGTTGGAGCAATCAGCCCCAGCATTTT
TRBD2 | TRBJ2-2 | NA | TRBV19 | CASSIEMGRGNTGELFF | TGTGCCAGTAGTATAGAAATGGGGAGGGGAAACACCGGGGAGCTGTTTTTT
NA | TRBJ1-5 | NA | TRBV11-2 | CASSSSQGLRGNQPQHF | TGTGCCAGCAGCTCCTCTCAGGGATTACGGGGCAATCAGCCCCAGCATTTT
NA | TRBJ1-1 | NA | TRBV7-2 | CASSEHGGQGAFF | TGTGCCAGCAGCGAGCACGGGGGGCAGGGAGCTTTCTTT
NA | TRBJ2-7 | NA | TRBV4-2 | CASSQDNRVTYEQYF | TGTGCCAGCAGCCAAGATAACCGGGTGACCTACGAGCAGTACTTC
NA | TRBJ1-4 | NA | TRBV5-4 | CASSPAGVGMEKLFF | TGTGCCAGCAGCCCGGCGGGAGTAGGGATGGAAAAACTGTTTTTT
NA | TRBJ1-1 | few | TRBV30 | CAWSGGRVGEAFF | TGTGCCTGGAGTGGCGGCAGGGTGGGTGAAGCTTTCTTT
TRBD1 | TRBJ1-1 | NA | TRBV2 | CASSAASRDSKAFF | TGTGCCAGCAGTGCCGCATCCAGGGACAGTAAAGCTTTCTTT
TRBD2 | TRBJ2-1 | NA | TRBV18 | CASSPPRTGGKIEQFF | TGTGCCAGCTCACCACCGCGCACGGGAGGTAAAATTGAGCAGTTCTTC
TRBD2 | TRBJ2-3 | NA | TRBV27 | CASSASGGRSSTDTQYF | TGTGCCAGCAGTGCGAGCGGGGGGCGTTCTAGCACAGATACGCAGTATTTT
NA | TRBJ1-1 | NA | TRBV30 | CAWRPKGTPRNTEAFF | TGTGCCTGGAGACCCAAGGGGACACCGAGGAACACTGAAGCTTTCTTT
NA | TRBJ1-1 | few | TRBV30 | CAWRVPGGSEAFF | TGTGCCTGGAGGGTTCCGGGTGGGTCTGAAGCTTTCTTT
TRBD1 | TRBJ2-2 | NA | TRBV5-1 | CATGPGGLLWNTGELFF | TGCGCCACAGGACCAGGGGGCCTACTTTGGAACACCGGGGAGCTGTTTTTT
NA | TRBJ1-5 | NA | TRBV18 | CASSPRVGFDQPQHF | TGTGCCAGCTCACCGCGGGTGGGGTTTGATCAGCCCCAGCATTTT
NA | TRBJ2-7 | NA | TRBV7-9 | CASSLGSGPRDEQYF | TGTGCCAGCAGCTTAGGTTCAGGGCCTAGGGACGAGCAGTACTTC
NA | TRBJ1-2 | NA | TRBV2 | CAAPEGRRSGYTF | TGTGCCGCCCCAGAGGGGAGGCGTAGTGGCTACACCTTC
NA | TRBJ2-1 | NA | TRBV9 | CASSVSGSYNNEQFF | TGTGCCAGCAGCGTCTCAGGATCCTACAACAATGAGCAGTTCTTC
NA | TRBJ1-5 | NA | TRBV7-9 | CASSSEGPQHF | TGTGCCAGCAGCTCAGAGGGGCCCCAGCATTTT
TRBD1 | TRBJ1-1 | NA | TRBV19 | CASSIAQGSLTEAFF | TGTGCCAGTAGTATAGCACAGGGGAGTCTCACTGAAGCTTTCTTT
NA | TRBJ1-1 | NA | TRBV11-2 | CASSLGRGATEAFF | TGTGCCAGCAGCTTAGGCAGGGGAGCCACTGAAGCTTTCTTT
TRBD1 | TRBJ1-1 | NA | TRBV20-1 | CRLDRGTEAFF | TGCAGATTAGACAGGGGGACTGAAGCTTTCTTT
TRBD1 | TRBJ1-6 | NA | TRBV5-1 | CASSGGQGARSPLHF | TGCGCCAGCAGCGGAGGACAGGGGGCGCGTTCACCCCTCCACTTT
NA | TRBJ2-3 | once | TRBV5-1 | CASSPLSASPLADTQYF | TGCGCCAGCAGCCCCCTTTCGGCTAGTCCTTTGGCAGATACGCAGTATTTT
TRBD2 | TRBJ2-6 | NA | TRBV7-9 | CASSLATGGRSGANVLTF | TGTGCCAGCAGCTTAGCGACGGGGGGGCGTTCTGGGGCCAACGTCCTGACTTTC
NA | TRBJ1-2 | NA | TRBV9 | CASRSDYGYTF | TGTGCCAGCAGGTCTGACTATGGCTACACCTTC
TRBD1 | TRBJ2-7 | NA | TRBV7-3 | CASSVGQGANEQYF | TGTGCCAGCAGCGTGGGACAGGGGGCCAACGAGCAGTACTTC
NA | TRBJ2-2 | NA | TRBV27 | CASAGHGNTGELFF | TGTGCCAGCGCGGGGCACGGAAACACCGGGGAGCTGTTTTTT
NA | TRBJ2-3 | NA | TRBV10-3 | CAISESTASLDTQYF | TGTGCCATCAGTGAGTCGACGGCTAGTTTGGATACGCAGTATTTT
TRBD1 | TRBJ1-6 | NA | TRBV7-2 | CASSPGQGGNSPLHF | TGTGCCAGCAGCCCGGGACAGGGCGGCAATTCACCCCTCCACTTT
NA | TRBJ1-1 | NA | TRBV1 | CTTRRGQGSMNTEAFF | TGCACCACCCGCCGGGGACAGGGTTCTATGAACACTGAAGCTTTCTTT
TRBD2 | TRBJ2-7 | NA | TRBV7-6 | CASSLASGDSSYEQYF | TGTGCCAGCAGCTTAGCTAGCGGGGATAGCTCCTACGAGCAGTACTTC
NA | TRBJ2-2 | NA | TRBV5-1 | CASSLLGPGELFF | TGCGCCAGCAGCTTATTGGGGCCCGGGGAGCTGTTTTTT
NA | TRBJ1-1 | NA | TRBV2 | CASSRPKTGLNTEAFF | TGTGCCAGCAGCCGACCCAAGACAGGATTGAACACTGAAGCTTTCTTT
NA | TRBJ1-2 | once | TRBV7-9 | CASSLGGQFLANYGYTF | TGTGCCAGCAGCCTGGGGGGGCAGTTTCTAGCTAACTATGGCTACACCTTC
TRBD1 | TRBJ1-2 | few | TRBV11-1 | CASSRLDRDYGYTF | TGTGCCAGCAGCCGACTCGACAGGGACTATGGCTACACCTTC
NA | TRBJ1-2 | NA | TRBV5-1 | CASSLDEGTGYTF | TGCGCCAGCAGCTTGGATGAGGGTACTGGCTACACCTTC
TRBD2 | TRBJ2-5 | NA | TRBV5-1 | CASSLGTSGGRETQYF | TGCGCCAGCAGCTTAGGGACTAGCGGGGGAAGGGAGACCCAGTACTTC
NA | TRBJ1-4 | NA | TRBV18 | CASSPSGHREKLFF | TGTGCCAGCTCACCATCGGGACATCGCGAAAAACTGTTTTTT